This note documents a single T cell receptor beta chain sequence. Its matching antigen is unknown. Per the germline V gene, CDR1 is ENHRY and CDR2 is SYGVKD. The V gene lost 3 bases and the J gene lost 0 bases, with 9 bases spanning the gap. The CDR3 has 15 amino acids. Profiling relied on immunoSEQ multiplex PCR, and the TCRdb table lists in-frame clones only, not all of them. Among 150,000 to 200,000 clones, around 92% were seen once, and the ten largest hold roughly 8.4%. The entry originates in a study of T cell responses to AZD1222 COVID-19 vaccine. Study-level points and caveats: Only 6 or 7 people who got AZD1222 tested seropositive at baseline. Donors in the cohort were predominantly white British and more often female, and clonal diversity was possibly underestimated.

The rearrangement links TRBV10-3 to TRBJ2-1; D gene uncertain. Sequenced here: peripheral blood, sampled on day 0 of AZD1222 vaccination. This clonotype originated in an adult in good health. The CDR3 loop reads CAISDPRSSYNEQFF. Written as DNA, the CDR3 is TGTGCCATCAGTGACCCTCGTAGCTCCTACAATGAGCAGTTCTTC.